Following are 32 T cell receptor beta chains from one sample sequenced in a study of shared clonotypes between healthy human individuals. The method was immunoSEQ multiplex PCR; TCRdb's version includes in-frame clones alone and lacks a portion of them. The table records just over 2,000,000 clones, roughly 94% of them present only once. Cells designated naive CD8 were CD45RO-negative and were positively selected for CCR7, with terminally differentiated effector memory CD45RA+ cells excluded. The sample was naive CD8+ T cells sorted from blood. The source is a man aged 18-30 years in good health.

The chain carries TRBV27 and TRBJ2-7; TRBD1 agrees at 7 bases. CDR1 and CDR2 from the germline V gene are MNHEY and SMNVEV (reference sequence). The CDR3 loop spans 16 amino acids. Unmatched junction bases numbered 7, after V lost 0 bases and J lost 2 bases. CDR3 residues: CASSLSWGTATYEQYF. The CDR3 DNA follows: TGTGCCAGCAGTTTATCCTGGGGGACAGCAACCTACGAGCAGTACTTC.

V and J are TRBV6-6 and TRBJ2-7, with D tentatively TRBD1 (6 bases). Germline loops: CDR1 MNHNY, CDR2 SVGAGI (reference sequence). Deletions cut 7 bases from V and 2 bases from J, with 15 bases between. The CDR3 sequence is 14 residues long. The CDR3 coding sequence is TGTGCCAGCACTATTACAGGGAACCCCTACGAGCAGTACTTC. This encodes CASTITGNPYEQYF.

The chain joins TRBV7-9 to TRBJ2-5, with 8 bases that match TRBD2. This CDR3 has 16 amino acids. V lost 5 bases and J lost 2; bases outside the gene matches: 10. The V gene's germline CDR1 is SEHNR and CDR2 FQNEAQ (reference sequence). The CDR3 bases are TGTGCCAGCAGCACCCTTTTAGCGGGGCCTCAAGAGACCCAGTACTTC. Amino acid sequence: CASSTLLAGPQETQYF.

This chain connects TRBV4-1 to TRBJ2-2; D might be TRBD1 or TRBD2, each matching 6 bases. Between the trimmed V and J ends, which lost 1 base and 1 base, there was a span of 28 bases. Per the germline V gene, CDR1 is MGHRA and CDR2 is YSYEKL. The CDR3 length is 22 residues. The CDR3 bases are TGCGCCAGCAGCCAAGGCGGTAGGGGGACCCACCGACCCGGGAGGAACACCGGGGAGCTGTTTTTT. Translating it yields CASSQGGRGTHRPGRNTGELFF.

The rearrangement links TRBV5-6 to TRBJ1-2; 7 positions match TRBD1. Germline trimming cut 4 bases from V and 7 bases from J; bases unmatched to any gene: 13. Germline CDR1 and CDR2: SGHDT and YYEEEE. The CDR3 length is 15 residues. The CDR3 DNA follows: TGTGCCAGCAGCCTAGGGCAGGGGGAAGTGCGTGGCTACACCTTC. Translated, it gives CASSLGQGEVRGYTF.

CDR3 amino acids: CASTPRGGITEAFF. As DNA, the CDR3 is TGTGCCAGTACCCCCCGGGGCGGGATTACTGAAGCTTTCTTT. V and J are TRBV19 and TRBJ1-1, with TRBD1 as a possible D gene (5 bases). Trimming removed 7 bases from V and 5 bases from J, with 17 bases in between. Germline-derived CDR1 and CDR2 are LNHDA and SQIVND (reference sequence). There are 14 residues in the CDR3. Combining the CDR3 with reference TRBV19 and TRBJ1-1 gives the whole variable domain DGGITQSPKYLFRKEGQNVTLSCEQNLNHDAMYWYRQDPGQGLRLIYYSQIVNDFQKGDIAEGYSVSREKKESFPLTVTSAQKNPTAFYLCASTPRGGITEAFFGQGTRLTVV.

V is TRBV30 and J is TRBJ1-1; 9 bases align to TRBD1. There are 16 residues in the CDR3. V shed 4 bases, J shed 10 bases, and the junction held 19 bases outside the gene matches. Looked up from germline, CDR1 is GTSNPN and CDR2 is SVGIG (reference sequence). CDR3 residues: CAWTDPSPGQGVGAFF. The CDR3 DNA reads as TGTGCCTGGACCGACCCCTCCCCGGGACAGGGAGTGGGAGCTTTCTTT.

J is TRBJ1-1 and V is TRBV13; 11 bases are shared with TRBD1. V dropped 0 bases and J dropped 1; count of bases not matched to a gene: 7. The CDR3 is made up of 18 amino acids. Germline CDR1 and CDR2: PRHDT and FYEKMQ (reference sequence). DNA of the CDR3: TGTGCCAGCAGCTTAGGGGGACAGGGGGTTATATCGAACACTGAAGCTTTCTTT. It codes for CASSLGGQGVISNTEAFF.

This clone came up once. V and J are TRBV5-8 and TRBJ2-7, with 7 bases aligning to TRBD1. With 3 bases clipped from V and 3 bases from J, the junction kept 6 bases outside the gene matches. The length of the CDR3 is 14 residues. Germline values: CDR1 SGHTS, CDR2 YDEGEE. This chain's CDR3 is CASSSEDRYYEQYF. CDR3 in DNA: TGTGCCAGCAGCTCCGAGGACAGGTACTACGAGCAGTACTTC.

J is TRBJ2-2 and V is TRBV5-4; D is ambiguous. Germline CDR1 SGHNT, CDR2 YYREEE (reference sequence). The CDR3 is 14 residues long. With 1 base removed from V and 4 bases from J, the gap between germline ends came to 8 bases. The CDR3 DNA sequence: TGTGCCAGCAGCTTGTACGGGCTCACCGGGGAGCTGTTTTTT. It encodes CASSLYGLTGELFF. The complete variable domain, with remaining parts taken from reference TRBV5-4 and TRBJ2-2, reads ETGVTQSPTHLIKTRGQQVTLRCSSQSGHNTVSWYQQALGQGPQFIFQYYREEENGRGNFPPRFSGLQFPNYSSELNVNALELDDSALYLCASSLYGLTGELFFGEGSRLTVL.

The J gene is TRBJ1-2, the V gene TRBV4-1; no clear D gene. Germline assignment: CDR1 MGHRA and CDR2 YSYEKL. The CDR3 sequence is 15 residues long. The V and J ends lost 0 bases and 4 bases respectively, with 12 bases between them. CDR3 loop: CASSQERVLGYGYTF. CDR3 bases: TGCGCCAGCAGCCAAGAAAGGGTTTTGGGCTATGGCTACACCTTC.

The CDR3: CASSGDSPRSGYTF. The DNA for the CDR3 is TGTGCCAGCAGCGGGGACAGCCCTAGGAGTGGCTACACCTTC. The chain employs TRBV9 and TRBJ1-2; 7 nucleotides line up with TRBD1. The ends lost 3 bases at V and 7 bases at J; junction bases unmatched: 9. Germline V lookup: CDR1 SGDLS, CDR2 YYNGEE. The CDR3 has 14 residues.

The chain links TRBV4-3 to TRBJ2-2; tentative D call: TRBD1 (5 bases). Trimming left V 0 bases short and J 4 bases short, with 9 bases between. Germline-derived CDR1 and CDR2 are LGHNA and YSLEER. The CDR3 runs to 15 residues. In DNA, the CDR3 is TGCGCCAGCAGCCAAGATCACGACAGCACCGGGGAGCTGTTTTTT. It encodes CASSQDHDSTGELFF.

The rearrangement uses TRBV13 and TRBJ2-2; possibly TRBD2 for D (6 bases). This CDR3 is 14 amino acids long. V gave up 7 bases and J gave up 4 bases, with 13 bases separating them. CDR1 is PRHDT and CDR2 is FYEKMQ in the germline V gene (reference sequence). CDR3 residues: CASNTRDFTGELFF. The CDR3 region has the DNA TGTGCCAGCAACACCAGGGACTTCACCGGGGAGCTGTTTTTT.

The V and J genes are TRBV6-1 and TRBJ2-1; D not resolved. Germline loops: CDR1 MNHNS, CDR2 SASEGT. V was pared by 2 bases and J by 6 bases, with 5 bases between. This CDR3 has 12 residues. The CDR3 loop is CASSEHSNEQFF. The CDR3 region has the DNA TGTGCCAGCAGTGAACATAGCAATGAGCAGTTCTTC.

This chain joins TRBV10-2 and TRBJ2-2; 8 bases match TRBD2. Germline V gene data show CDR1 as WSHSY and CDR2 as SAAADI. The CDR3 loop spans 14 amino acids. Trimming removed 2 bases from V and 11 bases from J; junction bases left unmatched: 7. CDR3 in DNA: TGCGCCAGCAGTGAGCTGGCGGGGGGCACCGAGCTGTTTTTT. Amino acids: CASSELAGGTELFF.

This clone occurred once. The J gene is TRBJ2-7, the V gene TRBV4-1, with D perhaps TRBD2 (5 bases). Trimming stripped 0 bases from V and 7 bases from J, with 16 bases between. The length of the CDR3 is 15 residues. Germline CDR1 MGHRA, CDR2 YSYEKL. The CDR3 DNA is TGCGCCAGCAGCCAAGAAGGTCGGGGATCTGAAGAGCAGTACTTC. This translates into CASSQEGRGSEEQYF.

The chain's CDR3 is CASSVSPGGLETQYF. CDR3 bases: TGTGCCAGCAGCGTTTCCCCCGGGGGGCTCGAGACCCAGTACTTC. The rearrangement joins TRBV9 to TRBJ2-5; a possible D gene is TRBD2 (7 bases). Germline V gene data show CDR1 as SGDLS and CDR2 as YYNGEE. V gave up 2 bases and J gave up 5 bases, with 16 bases separating them. There are 15 residues in the CDR3.

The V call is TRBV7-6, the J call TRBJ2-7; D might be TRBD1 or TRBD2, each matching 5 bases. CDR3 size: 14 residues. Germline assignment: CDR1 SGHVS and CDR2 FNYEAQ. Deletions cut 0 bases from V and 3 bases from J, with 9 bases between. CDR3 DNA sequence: TGTGCCAGCAGCTTAGCGTTGGGGGTCTACGAGCAGTACTTC. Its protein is CASSLALGVYEQYF.

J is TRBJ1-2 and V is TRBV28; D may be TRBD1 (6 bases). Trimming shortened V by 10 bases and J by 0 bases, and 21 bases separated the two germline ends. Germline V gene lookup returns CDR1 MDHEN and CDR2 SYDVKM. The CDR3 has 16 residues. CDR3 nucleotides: TGTGCCACCCTCGGGGGACACCTTAATCCTAACTATGGCTACACCTTC. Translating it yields CATLGGHLNPNYGYTF.

CDR3 sequence (DNA): TGTGCCAGCAGTCTGGGCCCGGTCACTGAAGCTTTCTTT. It translates to CASSLGPVTEAFF. The chain recombines TRBV28 with TRBJ1-1; D gene unclear. V was clipped by 5 bases and J by 4 bases, with 11 bases between them. CDR1 MDHEN and CDR2 SYDVKM come from the germline V gene. The CDR3 is made up of 13 amino acids.

This chain's CDR3 is CASSEGRQFTYEQYF. The CDR3, as DNA: TGTGCCAGCAGTGAAGGCCGACAGTTCACCTACGAGCAGTACTTC. This chain uses TRBV6-1 with TRBJ2-7; D is possibly TRBD1 (5 bases). CDR1 is MNHNS and CDR2 is SASEGT in the germline V gene. V was trimmed by 1 base and J by 2 bases, leaving 12 bases between them. The CDR3 is made up of 15 amino acids.

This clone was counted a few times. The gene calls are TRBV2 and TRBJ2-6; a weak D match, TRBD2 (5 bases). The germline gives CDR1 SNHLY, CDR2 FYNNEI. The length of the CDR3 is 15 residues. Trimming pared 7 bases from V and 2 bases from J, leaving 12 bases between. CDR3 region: CASTPEGAGANVLTF. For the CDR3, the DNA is TGTGCCAGCACCCCAGAGGGAGCTGGGGCCAACGTCCTGACTTTC. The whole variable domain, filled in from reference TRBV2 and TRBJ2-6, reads EPEVTQTPSHQVTQMGQEVILRCVPISNHLYFYWYRQILGQKVEFLVSFYNNEISEKSEIFDDQFSVERPDGSNFTLKIRSTKLEDSAMYFCASTPEGAGANVLTFGAGSRLTVL.

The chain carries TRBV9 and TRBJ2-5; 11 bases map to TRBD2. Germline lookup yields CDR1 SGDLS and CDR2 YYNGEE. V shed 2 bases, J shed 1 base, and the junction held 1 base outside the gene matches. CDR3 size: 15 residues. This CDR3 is CASSVLAGGQETQYF. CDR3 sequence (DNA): TGTGCCAGCAGCGTCCTAGCGGGGGGCCAAGAGACCCAGTACTTC.

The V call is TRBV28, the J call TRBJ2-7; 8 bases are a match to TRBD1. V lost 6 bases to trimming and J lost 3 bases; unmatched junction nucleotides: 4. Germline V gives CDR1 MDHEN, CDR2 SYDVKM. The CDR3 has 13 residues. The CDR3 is CASRPTGGYEQYF. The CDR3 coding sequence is TGTGCCAGCAGGCCTACAGGGGGCTACGAGCAGTACTTC.

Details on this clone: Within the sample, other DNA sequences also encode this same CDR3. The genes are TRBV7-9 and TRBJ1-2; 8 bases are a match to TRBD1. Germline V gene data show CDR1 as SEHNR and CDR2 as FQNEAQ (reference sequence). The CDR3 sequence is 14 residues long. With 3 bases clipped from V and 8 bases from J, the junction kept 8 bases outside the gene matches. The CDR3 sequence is CASSLGQGADGYTF. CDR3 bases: TGTGCCAGCAGCTTGGGCCAGGGGGCGGACGGCTACACCTTC.

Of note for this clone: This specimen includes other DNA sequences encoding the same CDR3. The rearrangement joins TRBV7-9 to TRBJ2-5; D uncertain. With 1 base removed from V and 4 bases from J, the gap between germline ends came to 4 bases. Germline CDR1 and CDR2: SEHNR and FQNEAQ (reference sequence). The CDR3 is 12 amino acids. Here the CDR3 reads CASSLVPETQYF. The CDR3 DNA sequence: TGTGCCAGCAGCTTAGTGCCAGAGACCCAGTACTTC.

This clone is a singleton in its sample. The CDR3 loop reads CASSLDPINRGAEQFF. The DNA of the CDR3 is TGTGCCAGCAGCTTGGACCCCATAAACAGGGGCGCGGAGCAGTTCTTC. J is TRBJ2-1 and V is TRBV5-5, with 7 bases aligning to TRBD1. The CDR3 consists of 16 residues. CDR1 is SGHKS, CDR2 YYEKEE, per germline (reference sequence). Trimming removed 0 bases from V and 10 bases from J; junction bases left unmatched: 13. The full variable domain, its missing parts supplied by reference TRBV5-5 and TRBJ2-1, is DAGVTQSPTHLIKTRGQQVTLRCSPISGHKSVSWYQQVLGQGPQFIFQYYEKEERGRGNFPDRFSARQFPNYSSELNVNALLLGDSALYLCASSLDPINRGAEQFFGPGTRLTVL.

CDR3 nucleotides: TGTGCCAGCAGCCCGGGACACCCAGGAACTAATGAAAAACTGTTTTTT. It is translated as CASSPGHPGTNEKLFF. The chain has TRBV9 and TRBJ1-4, with D possibly TRBD1 on 6 matching bases. This CDR3 has 16 amino acids. Trimming left V 4 bases short and J 1 base short, with 14 bases between. The germline CDR1 and CDR2 sequences are SGDLS and YYNGEE.

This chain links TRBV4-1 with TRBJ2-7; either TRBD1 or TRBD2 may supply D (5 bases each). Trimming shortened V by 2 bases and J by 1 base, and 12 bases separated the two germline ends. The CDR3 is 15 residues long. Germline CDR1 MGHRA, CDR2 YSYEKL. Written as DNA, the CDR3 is TGCGCCAGCAGCCAACTCCCGGGACGGTCCTACGAGCAGTACTTC. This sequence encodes CASSQLPGRSYEQYF.

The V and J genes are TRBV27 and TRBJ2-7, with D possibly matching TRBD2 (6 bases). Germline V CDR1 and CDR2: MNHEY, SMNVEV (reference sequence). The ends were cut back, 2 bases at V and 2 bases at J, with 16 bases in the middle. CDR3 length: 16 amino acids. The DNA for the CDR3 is TGTGCCAGCAGTTTACGTGGAGGGCAAAGGACCTACGAGCAGTACTTC. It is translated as CASSLRGGQRTYEQYF.

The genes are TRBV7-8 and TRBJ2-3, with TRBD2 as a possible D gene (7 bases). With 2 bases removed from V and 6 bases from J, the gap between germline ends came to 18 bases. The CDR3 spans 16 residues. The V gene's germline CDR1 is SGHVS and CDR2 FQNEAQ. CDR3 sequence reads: CASSLLAGALLDTQYF. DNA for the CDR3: TGTGCCAGCAGCTTACTTGCGGGGGCCCTTTTGGATACGCAGTATTTT.